This T cell receptor (beta chain) was recorded in a study of CD8+ T cells in alopecia areata. Study outcomes and limitations: Higher clonality was seen in lesional scalp than in normal scalp, especially in alopecia totalis/universalis.

Extracted RNA was reverse transcribed, and the resulting cDNA served as sequencing template. TCRdb's table, derived via immunoSEQ multiplex PCR, lists solely in-frame clones and lacks some. Counted here are roughly 190,000 clones, about three fifths occurring once; the ten biggest clones make up approximately 0.69%. The treatment here: oral pan-JAK inhibitor, 5-10 mg twice daily. As regards this clone: Its antigen is not known.

Per germline, CDR1 SGHDN and CDR2 FVKESK. V dropped 4 bases and J dropped 7 bases, with 14 bases sitting between them. The CDR3 totals 14 residues. Sequenced here: CD4+ T cells sorted from blood, sampled at week 4, from a patient treated with tofacitinib. This TCR was recovered from a human donor with alopecia areata. The chain joins TRBV14 to TRBJ2-1; no definite D call. The CDR3 region is CASSLLLTENEQFF. CDR3 in DNA: TGTGCCAGCAGCCTCCTTTTAACCGAGAATGAGCAGTTCTTC.